What follows are 29 T cell receptor beta chains derived from one specimen sequenced in a study of regulatory T cells in long-lasting Graves disease. Time point specified: newly diagnosed GD, antithyroid drugs for less than 3 months. The TCR library used RNA extracted from PBMCs. In building TCR beta libraries, iRepertoire HTBI primers were used together with Arm-PCR of CDR3 regions. TCRdb re-derived calls from the multiplex PCR reads in MiXCR, one entry per CDR3 protein. The sample records some 350,000 distinct CDR3 sequences, 15% to 20% being singletons. In addition, the sample was reused for a study of T cells in Graves' hyperthyroidism and ophthalmopathy.

Material: peripheral blood mononuclear cells (PBMCs), obtained at new diagnosis, from a patient treated with antithyroid drugs. The receptors come from a woman aged 18-29 years with Graves disease.

Only a few counts were recorded for this clonotype. The junction and the germline gene differ at one end; a read error may be behind it. The chain has TRBV5-5 and TRBJ1-2, with 9 bases matching TRBD1. The CDR3 contains 14 residues. Germline CDR1 is SGHKS and CDR2 is YYEKEE (reference sequence). CDR3 sequence (DNA): TGTGCCAGCAGCCCGGGACAGGGTAACTATGACTACACCTTC. Translation: CASSPGQGNYDYTF.

This clonotype was seen ten or more times. The genes are TRBV5-8 and TRBJ2-5, with 7 nucleotides matching TRBD1. The CDR3 sequence is 16 residues long. The V and J ends lost 6 bases and 4 bases, in that order; junction bases with no gene match: 15. Germline V gene sequence: CDR1 SGHTS, CDR2 YDEGEE. CDR3 coding DNA: TGTGCCAGCATACGTCCGAGGACAGGTGATCGAGAGACCCAGTACTTC. Its translation is CASIRPRTGDRETQYF.

This clonotype appeared a few times. J is TRBJ1-5 and V is TRBV30; a possible D gene is TRBD1 (6 bases). Germline CDR1 is GTSNPN and CDR2 is SVGIG (reference sequence). V dropped 3 bases and J dropped 5 bases, with 11 bases sitting between them. The CDR3 has 13 residues. The CDR3 here is CAWSRGEDQPQHF. In nucleotides, the CDR3 is TGTGCCTGGAGCAGGGGAGAAGATCAGCCCCAGCATTTT.

This clonotype was seen at least ten times. The chain couples TRBV30 to TRBJ1-1; weak D call: TRBD1 (5 bases). There are 13 residues in the CDR3. Per the germline V gene, CDR1 is GTSNPN and CDR2 is SVGIG (reference sequence). Deletions cut 2 bases from V and 3 bases from J, with 10 bases between. The CDR3 protein is CAWSSPRDTEAFF. The DNA of the CDR3 is TGTGCCTGGAGTTCTCCCAGGGACACTGAAGCTTTCTTT.

The rearrangement links TRBV4-1 to TRBJ1-5; TRBD1 aligns across 9 bases. The junction had 11 bases not matched to a gene; V was cut back by 2 bases and J by 0 bases. The CDR3 consists of 19 residues. Germline CDR1 MGHRA, CDR2 YSYEKL. CDR3 DNA sequence: TGCGCCAGCAGCCAACTTGGGGGACAGGGTAATTTTAGCAATCAGCCCCAGCATTTT. The encoded protein is CASSQLGGQGNFSNQPQHF.

The sample holds many counts of this clonotype. The chain couples TRBV28 to TRBJ1-1; 11 bases are shared with TRBD1. In germline, CDR1 is MDHEN, CDR2 SYDVKM. The CDR3 has 15 amino acids. J lost 5 bases, V lost 1 base, and 3 bases had no gene match. The chain's CDR3 is CASSLYGTGGTEAFF. CDR3 sequence (DNA): TGTGCCAGCAGTTTATATGGGACAGGGGGGACTGAAGCTTTCTTT.

This clonotype was counted only a few times. V is TRBV24-1 and J is TRBJ2-2; D not certain. Trimming took off 6 bases at V and 0 bases at J, with 10 bases between the two ends. The CDR3 spans 15 residues. Germline CDR1 is KGHDR and CDR2 is SFDVKD. Here the CDR3 reads CATSPVSANTGELFF. The CDR3 DNA is TGTGCCACCAGTCCCGTAAGTGCGAACACCGGGGAGCTGTTTTTT.

This clonotype was seen many times. The chain is built from TRBV7-3 and TRBJ2-2, with 9 bases identical to TRBD1. V lost 5 bases, J lost 6 bases, and 4 bases stayed unmatched. The CDR3 is 14 amino acids. CDR1 and CDR2 (germline): SGHTA, FQGTGA. CDR3 region: CASSLRDRAGELFF. The CDR3 DNA sequence: TGTGCCAGCAGCCTCCGGGACAGGGCCGGGGAGCTGTTTTTT.

This clonotype was counted ten times or more. V and J are TRBV28 and TRBJ2-3; 8 bases match TRBD2. Germline-derived CDR1 and CDR2 are MDHEN and SYDVKM. The CDR3 runs 14 residues. Trimming at V came to 5 bases and at J to 10 bases, leaving 11 bases not matched to a gene. The CDR3 sequence: CASSPGAGEGAQYF. Written as DNA, the CDR3 is TGTGCCAGCAGTCCTGGAGCGGGGGAGGGGGCGCAGTATTTT.

Ten or more counts support this clonotype. One junction end does not reproduce the germline sequence, and a read error may be involved. The V call is TRBV5-1, the J call TRBJ2-7; tentative D call: TRBD1 (6 bases). In germline, CDR1 is SGHRS, CDR2 YFSETQ. CDR3 length: 16 amino acids. The CDR3 DNA reads as TGTGCCAGCAGCTTGGAAACAGGGTTCGCCTCCTACGAGCAGTACTTC. Its translation is CASSLETGFASYEQYF.

This clonotype was detected many times. J is TRBJ1-6 and V is TRBV28; tentative D call: TRBD1 (5 bases). Trimming left V 5 bases short and J 9 bases short, with 14 bases between. CDR3 length equals 14 residues. Germline V gene lookup returns CDR1 MDHEN and CDR2 SYDVKM. CDR3 residues: CASSTGLAFSPLHF. In DNA, the CDR3 is TGTGCCAGCAGTACGGGACTGGCTTTTTCACCCCTCCACTTT. Drawing the rest from reference TRBV28 and TRBJ1-6, the complete variable domain is DVKVTQSSRYLVKRTGEKVFLECVQDMDHENMFWYRQDPGLGLRLIYFSYDVKMKEKGDIPEGYSVSREKKERFSLILESASTNQTSMYLCASSTGLAFSPLHFGNGTRLTVT.

The table lists this clonotype with a few counts. This chain joins TRBV29-1 and TRBJ1-2; TRBD1 matches at 9 bases. Germline assignment: CDR1 SQVTM and CDR2 ANQGSEA. V trimming: 6 bases; J trimming: 4 bases; junction bases outside the gene matches: 12. This CDR3 contains 15 residues. Here the CDR3 DNA reads TGCAGCGTGACCCCCGACAGGGGGACTACCTATGGCTACACCTTC. This translates into CSVTPDRGTTYGYTF.

This clonotype was recorded many times. The gene calls are TRBV27 and TRBJ1-5; a possible D gene is TRBD1 (6 bases). The germline V and J ends were trimmed by 5 bases and 6 bases, with 11 bases remaining between them. Germline V lookup: CDR1 MNHEY, CDR2 SMNVEV (reference sequence). The CDR3 has 13 amino acids. This CDR3 is CASSGGGFQPQHF. Written as DNA, the CDR3 is TGTGCCAGCAGTGGAGGGGGGTTTCAGCCCCAGCATTTT.

This clonotype has more than one count but fewer than ten. The rearrangement links TRBV13 to TRBJ2-2; a weak D match, TRBD1 (6 bases). The CDR3 runs 13 residues. The V end was cut by 10 bases, the J end by 6 bases, with 15 bases between. Germline CDR1 and CDR2: PRHDT and FYEKMQ (reference sequence). CDR3 protein: CATRTVGPGELFF. Written as DNA, the CDR3 is TGTGCCACCAGGACAGTCGGACCCGGGGAGCTGTTTTTT.

There are many counts of this clonotype. CDR3 residues: CSAPRGEDRAFGETQYF. The DNA for the CDR3 is TGCAGTGCCCCAAGGGGGGAGGACAGAGCCTTCGGGGAGACCCAGTACTTC. This sequence joins TRBV20-1 and TRBJ2-5; D tentatively reads TRBD1 or TRBD2 (6 bases each). The germline V and J ends were trimmed by 6 bases and 5 bases, with 28 bases remaining between them. This CDR3 has 17 residues. Per the germline V gene, CDR1 is DFQATT and CDR2 is SNEGSKA (reference sequence).

This clonotype was found a few times. At one end, the junction sequence differs from germline, possibly due to a read error. The chain employs TRBV4-1 and TRBJ2-2, with 9 bases lining up with TRBD2. This CDR3 has 15 residues. The germline V gene has CDR1 MGHRA and CDR2 YSYEKL. The CDR3 sequence: CASSLGGRVTEELFF. CDR3 DNA: TGCGCCAGCAGCCTTGGCGGGAGGGTCACCGAGGAGCTGTTTTTT.

This chain uses TRBV7-2 with TRBJ2-1; 12 bases fit TRBD2. The CDR3 loop spans 15 amino acids. J lost 6 bases, V lost 0 bases, and 0 bases had no gene match. The germline CDR1 and CDR2 sequences are SGHTA and FQGNSA. The CDR3 coding sequence is TGTGCCAGCAGCTTAGCACTAGCGGGAGGCAATGAGCAGTTCTTC. Translation: CASSLALAGGNEQFF. Complete variable domain (other parts from reference TRBV7-2 and TRBJ2-1): GAGVSQSPSNKVTEKGKDVELRCDPISGHTALYWYRQSLGQGLEFLIYFQGNSAPDKSGLPSDRFSAERTGGSVSTLTIQRTQQEDSAVYLCASSLALAGGNEQFFGPGTRLTVL.

The chain combines TRBV4-1 with TRBJ2-3, with 10 bases aligning to TRBD2. The germline V gene encodes CDR1 MGHRA and CDR2 YSYEKL. Unmatched junction bases numbered 11, after V lost 2 bases and J lost 0 bases. CDR3 length equals 19 residues. For the CDR3, the DNA is TGCGCCAGCAGCCAAAGCGGTCTAGCGGGGGCATCTAGCACAGATACGCAGTATTTT. Encoded protein: CASSQSGLAGASSTDTQYF.

This clonotype was counted many times. This chain's CDR3 is CSARALLAGDPYEQYF. In nucleotides, the CDR3 is TGCAGTGCTAGGGCATTACTAGCGGGGGATCCCTACGAGCAGTACTTC. The rearrangement uses TRBV20-1 and TRBJ2-7; 11 bases fit TRBD2. The CDR3 sequence is 16 residues long. Germline CDR1 and CDR2: DFQATT and SNEGSKA (reference sequence). Unmatched junction bases numbered 9, after V lost 3 bases and J lost 2 bases.

This clonotype was counted once. The rearrangement links TRBV11-2 to TRBJ1-2; perhaps TRBD1 as D (5 bases). This CDR3 has 14 residues. Germline lookup yields CDR1 SGHAT and CDR2 FQNNGV. Trimming removed 0 bases from V and 4 bases from J, with 9 bases in between. CDR3: CASSLEQGGYGYTF. CDR3 nucleotides: TGTGCCAGCAGCTTAGAGCAGGGCGGCTATGGCTACACCTTC.

This clonotype was observed at least ten times. The chain combines TRBV7-2 with TRBJ2-7; perhaps TRBD2 as D (5 bases). The CDR3 loop spans 15 amino acids. Germline V gene lookup returns CDR1 SGHTA and CDR2 FQGNSA. Trimming cost V 2 bases and J 3 bases, with 14 bases left between them. The CDR3 spells CASSLRGAPIYEQYF. The CDR3 nucleotides read TGTGCCAGCAGCTTACGGGGTGCCCCAATCTACGAGCAGTACTTC.

With regard to this clonotype: The DNA is omitted, as the CDR3 cannot be located on it reliably, and the CDR3 follows TCRdb's listing. The chain uses TRBV5-1 and TRBJ1-2; the listed D gene, TRBD1, was not tested against the DNA. CDR1 and CDR2 (germline): SGHRS, YFSETQ. The CDR3 spans 13 amino acids, including both terminal residues. The CDR3 loop reads CARAGQVNYGCTF.

This clonotype has at least ten counts. The chain recombines TRBV30 with TRBJ1-2, with 10 nucleotides matching TRBD1. There are 16 residues in the CDR3. V was clipped by 3 bases and J by 6 bases; unmatched bases: 13. Germline CDR1 is GTSNPN and CDR2 is SVGIG (reference sequence). The CDR3 spells CAWRPVPGQGRDGYTF. For the CDR3, the DNA is TGTGCCTGGAGACCGGTCCCGGGACAGGGGCGGGATGGCTACACCTTC.

This clonotype was picked up a small number of times. The CDR3 coding sequence is TGTGCCAGCAGCCAATCCTCAGGGGGTAGCACTGAAGCTTTCTTT. Protein: CASSQSSGGSTEAFF. V and J are TRBV9 and TRBJ1-1; the match to TRBD1 covers 7 bases. The length of the CDR3 is 15 residues. The junction had 10 bases not matched to a gene; V was cut back by 4 bases and J by 4 bases. Germline CDR1 is SGDLS and CDR2 is YYNGEE.

This clonotype has only a few counts. This chain links TRBV29-1 with TRBJ2-7, with D possibly matching TRBD1 (6 bases). Looked up from germline, CDR1 is SQVTM and CDR2 is ANQGSEA. This CDR3 region has 12 residues. Deletions cut 7 bases from V and 6 bases from J, with 16 bases between. Here the CDR3 reads CSGGDKGSEQYF. The CDR3 DNA is TGCAGCGGAGGGGACAAGGGGAGCGAGCAGTACTTC.

The rearrangement joins TRBV10-3 to TRBJ2-7; tentatively, D is TRBD1 or TRBD2 (5 bases each). V was clipped by 7 bases and J by 6 bases, with 16 bases between them. This CDR3 contains 13 residues. The V gene's germline CDR1 is ENHRY and CDR2 SYGVKD. The chain's CDR3 is CAITGTTQAEQYF. The CDR3 DNA reads as TGTGCCATCACTGGGACGACTCAGGCCGAGCAGTACTTC.

A few counts support this clonotype. The CDR3 sequence is CASSPSGTSRNEQFF. Written as DNA, the CDR3 is TGTGCCAGCAGCCCCTCCGGGACTAGTCGGAATGAGCAGTTCTTC. The rearrangement links TRBV7-3 to TRBJ2-1, with 8 bases matching TRBD2. The germline V gene has CDR1 SGHTA and CDR2 FQGTGA. This CDR3 comprises 15 residues. With 5 bases clipped from V and 7 bases from J, the junction kept 10 bases outside the gene matches.

The chain links TRBV27 to TRBJ2-5; D could derive from TRBD1 or TRBD2 (7 bases each). V was pared by 5 bases and J by 9 bases, with 31 bases between. The CDR3 has 18 residues. Germline V gene sequence: CDR1 MNHEY, CDR2 SMNVEV (reference sequence). CDR3 nucleotide sequence: TGTGCCAGCAGTCCTGGACAGGCCAGAGCGGGACCCAGGAGACCCCAGTACTTC. It translates to CASSPGQARAGPRRPQYF.

This clonotype was found once. This may be a read error, as it is one base from a much larger clone. The chain carries TRBV20-1 and TRBJ2-1; 7 bases are a match to TRBD2. After removal of 0 bases from V and 4 bases from J, the junction contained 0 bases not matched to a gene. Germline assignment: CDR1 DFQATT and CDR2 SNEGSKA (reference sequence). The CDR3 has 13 residues. CDR3 nucleotides: TGCAGTGCTAGAGATAGCGGGTACAATGAGCAGTTCTTC. As protein: CSARDSGYNEQFF.